What follows is one T cell receptor beta chain and its context. Its antigen is as yet unknown. The PCR was carried out with 60 Vbeta primers and 13 Jbeta primers. The protocol was immunoSEQ multiplex PCR, while the TCRdb copy is restricted to in-frame clones and leaves out a portion. The sample has about 130,000 clones, 65% to 85% seen once. This entry comes from a study of cytomegalovirus exposure and HLA in healthy donors. Study-wide context: A data release that came early held approximately 85 million unique TCRs from HLA-typed donors.

Trimming removed 5 bases from V and 4 bases from J; junction bases left unmatched: 11. The CDR3 contains 16 residues. Germline CDR1 and CDR2: LNHDA and SQIVND (reference sequence). Findings and limits, study-wide: Later on, a genetic analysis was performed. It linked a missense variant in DCLRE1C with V- and J-gene trimming of TCR beta. From TCR beta sequences, most subjects' HLA-A and HLA-B alleles were reportedly predicted accurately. A later analysis revealed that TCR association rates differed between HLA loci, peaking at DRB1 and bottoming out at HLA-C.

The rearrangement joins TRBV19 to TRBJ1-2, with TRBD1 identical over 9 bases. Sequencing used PBMCs. This sequence was found in a middle-aged woman in good health and CMV-seronegative. CDR3 DNA: TGTGCCAGTAGTCGCCACAGGGGGCAAGGGGGCTATGGCTACACCTTC. Translated, it gives CASSRHRGQGGYGYTF.